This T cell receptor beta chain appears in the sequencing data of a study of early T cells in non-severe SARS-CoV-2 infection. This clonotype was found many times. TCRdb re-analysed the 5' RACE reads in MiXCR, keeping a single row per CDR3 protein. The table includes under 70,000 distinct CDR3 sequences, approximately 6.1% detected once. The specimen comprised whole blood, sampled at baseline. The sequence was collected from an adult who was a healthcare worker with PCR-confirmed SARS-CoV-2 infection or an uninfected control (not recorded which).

The CDR3 coding sequence is TGCGCCAGCAGCTTGTTCCACGACCCCAAAGAAAGCGGTGAGCAGTTCTTC. Protein sequence: CASSLFHDPKESGEQFF. J is TRBJ2-1 and V is TRBV5-1, with a weak D call TRBD2 (5 bases). V shed 1 base and J shed 9 bases, with 23 bases lying between them. Germline V gene sequence: CDR1 SGHRS, CDR2 YFSETQ. The CDR3 has 17 residues. The variable domain in full, completed from reference TRBV5-1 and TRBJ2-1, reads KAGVTQTPRYLIKTRGQQVTLSCSPISGHRSVSWYQQTPGQGLQFLFEYFSETQRNKGNFPGRFSGRQFSNSRSEMNVSTLELGDSALYLCASSLFHDPKESGEQFFGPGTRLTVL.